The subject of this entry is one T cell receptor beta chain. What it binds is unknown. This sample was taken from a study of siplizumab effects on memory and regulatory T cells. Roughly 100,000 TCR templates were assayed per sample. Some clones are missing from TCRdb's copy, which holds only in-frame ones; the method was immunoSEQ multiplex PCR. The sample contains about 82,000 clones, roughly 86% of which appear only once. Study-level points and caveats: Reactions containing siplizumab showed mappable alloreactive CD4+ clones averaging roughly 70% Treg-derived, versus 25% to 30% in controls. Most proliferating CD4+ or CD8+ clones, roughly 80-95%, had no naive or memory assignment.

CDR1 and CDR2 (germline): KGHSH, LQKENI. The CDR3 totals 16 residues. Trimming removed 3 bases from V and 0 bases from J, with 14 bases in between. The chain carries TRBV18 and TRBJ1-2; D is undetermined. Specimen: Tregs sorted from blood. The clonotype comes from a human donor in good health. CDR3 DNA sequence: TGTGCCAGCTCACCGGGCGGAGGACTAACTAACTATGGCTACACCTTC. Protein product: CASSPGGGLTNYGYTF. Variable domain in full (rest from reference TRBV18 and TRBJ1-2): NAGVMQNPRHLVRRRGQEARLRCSPMKGHSHVYWYRQLPEEGLKFMVYLQKENIIDESGMPKERFSAEFPKEGPSILRIQQVVRGDSAAYFCASSPGGGLTNYGYTFGSGTRLTVV.